The entry below describes one T cell receptor (beta chain). The entry originates in a study of shared clonotypes between healthy human individuals. Sequencing was performed with immunoSEQ multiplex PCR; in TCRdb, only in-frame clones are kept and a portion is missing. The sample lists about 1.1 million clones, 70% to 85% occurring once. Trimming removed 8 bases from V and 1 base from J, with 12 bases in between. Germline loops: CDR1 MNHNS, CDR2 SASEGT. The CDR3 spans 13 residues. Sequenced: memory CD4+ T cells from PBMCs. This sample's subset: CD45RA-negative fraction. This chain joins TRBV6-1 and TRBJ2-7; possibly TRBD2 for D (6 bases). The clonotype comes from a man aged 18-30 years in good health. Some clones in this sample may be carry-over from other donors' samples. The CDR3 sequence: CASGEDYSYEQYF. CDR3 nucleotide sequence: TGTGCCAGCGGGGAGGACTATTCCTACGAGCAGTACTTC.